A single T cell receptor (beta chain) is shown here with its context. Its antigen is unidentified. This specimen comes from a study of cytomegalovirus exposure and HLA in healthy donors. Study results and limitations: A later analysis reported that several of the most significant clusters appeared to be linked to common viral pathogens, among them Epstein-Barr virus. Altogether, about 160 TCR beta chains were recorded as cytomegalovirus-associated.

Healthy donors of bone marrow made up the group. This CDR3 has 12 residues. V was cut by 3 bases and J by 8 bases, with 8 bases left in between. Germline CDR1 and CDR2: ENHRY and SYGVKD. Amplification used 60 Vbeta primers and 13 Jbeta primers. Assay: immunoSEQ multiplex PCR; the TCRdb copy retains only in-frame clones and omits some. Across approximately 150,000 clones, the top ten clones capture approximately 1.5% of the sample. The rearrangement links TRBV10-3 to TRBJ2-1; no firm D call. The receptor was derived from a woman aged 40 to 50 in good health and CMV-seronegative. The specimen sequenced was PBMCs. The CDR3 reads CAISEREHEQFF. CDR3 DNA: TGTGCCATCAGTGAACGAGAACATGAGCAGTTCTTC.